These 20 T cell receptor beta chains came from one sample sequenced in a study of blood T cells in healthy people across ages. Primers used in a second PCR of roughly 6 to 11 cycles were a sample-barcoded 5' primer and a J-beta primer mix. TCRdb ran MiXCR on the 5' RACE reads and lists one entry per CDR3 protein. The sample holds hundreds of thousands of distinct CDR3 sequences, roughly 21% seen once. Sequenced: blood. These receptor sequences come from an older man in good health.

This clonotype has only a few counts. Lacking the conserved final phenylalanine or tryptophan, this CDR3 likely reflects a read error. V is TRBV7-9 and J is TRBJ2-5; D is unresolved. Judging by the DNA end, TRBJ2-1 fits better; the J call may be wrong. This CDR3 is built from 13 residues. Per the germline V gene, CDR1 is SEHNR and CDR2 is FQNEAQ (reference sequence). CDR3 amino acids: CASSLFARNEQFL. In DNA, the CDR3 is TGTGCCAGCAGCTTATTCGCGAGGAATGAGCAGTTCCTC.

The rearrangement links TRBV10-3 to TRBJ2-1; 11 bases match TRBD2. CDR1 and CDR2 from the germline V gene are ENHRY and SYGVKD. The CDR3 sequence is 17 residues long. Trimming took 4 bases from V and 4 from J; bases not matched to a gene: 9. CDR3 protein: CAISAKTSGKVYNEQFF. The CDR3, as DNA: TGTGCCATCAGTGCCAAGACTAGCGGGAAGGTGTACAATGAGCAGTTCTTC.

The chain recombines TRBV5-1 with TRBJ1-6; D unclear. The CDR3 is made up of 13 amino acids. V was cut by 3 bases and J by 7 bases, with 8 bases left in between. CDR1 is SGHRS and CDR2 is YFSETQ in the germline V gene. The CDR3 here is CASSSWANSPLHF. The CDR3 nucleotides read TGCGCCAGCAGCTCTTGGGCGAATTCACCCCTCCACTTT.

This clonotype appeared a few times. This rearrangement joins TRBV7-6 to TRBJ2-1; a possible D gene is TRBD2 (5 bases). The germline V gene encodes CDR1 SGHVS and CDR2 FNYEAQ. This CDR3 contains 13 residues. With 0 bases removed from V and 10 bases from J, the gap between germline ends came to 10 bases. CDR3 DNA: TGTGCCAGCAGCTTAGCTTTCGGGGAGGAGCAGTTCTTC. This gives the protein CASSLAFGEEQFF.

The sample holds a few counts of this clonotype. This chain connects TRBV28 to TRBJ2-2, with 7 positions matching TRBD1. This CDR3 has 15 residues. Losses at the gene ends were 8 bases for V and 2 bases for J; bases not matched to a gene: 8. Per the germline V gene, CDR1 is MDHEN and CDR2 is SYDVKM. CDR3: CASGRQGVNTGELFF. The CDR3 DNA follows: TGTGCCAGCGGCCGGCAGGGGGTTAACACCGGGGAGCTGTTTTTT.

J is TRBJ1-6 and V is TRBV4-2; D may be TRBD1 (6 bases). CDR3 size: 17 residues. The germline CDR1 and CDR2 sequences are LGHNA and YNFKEQ. Trimming removed 0 bases at V and 10 bases at J, with 19 bases between. CDR3 sequence reads: CASSQEVAGEGGSPLHF. The CDR3 DNA reads as TGTGCCAGCAGCCAAGAAGTTGCAGGGGAAGGTGGATCACCCCTCCACTTT.

This clonotype was seen many times. Germline is not matched at one junction end, which may reflect a read error. Here the CDR3 reads CASSQDRGDSPLHF. The DNA of the CDR3 is TGCGCCAGCAGCCAAGATCGTGGGGATTCGCCCCTCCACTTT. The chain couples TRBV4-3 to TRBJ1-6; no reliable D call. This CDR3 is built from 14 residues. CDR1 is LGHNA and CDR2 is YSLEER in the germline V gene.

With respect to this clonotype: Given the absence of the conserved phenylalanine or tryptophan at the CDR3 end, a read error is likely. This chain connects TRBV5-5 to TRBJ1-2, with TRBD1 matching 9 bases. Germline V gene lookup returns CDR1 SGHKS and CDR2 YYEKEE (reference sequence). With V trimmed by 1 base and J by 2 bases, 12 bases remained unmatched. The CDR3 is made up of 18 amino acids. CDR3 region: CASSLTGTGLGGNYGYTI. CDR3 coding DNA: TGTGCCAGCAGCTTGACCGGGACAGGGTTAGGAGGGAACTATGGCTACACCATC.

This clonotype showed up just a few times. V usage is TRBV5-5 and J usage is TRBJ2-7, with D perhaps matching TRBD1 (5 bases). V lost 6 bases, J lost 1 base, and 11 bases lay in between. CDR3 length equals 13 residues. The germline gives CDR1 SGHKS, CDR2 YYEKEE (reference sequence). The CDR3 DNA follows: TGTGCCAGCACCCAGGACATTTCCTACGAGCAGTACTTC. Translated, it gives CASTQDISYEQYF.

This sequence joins TRBV9 and TRBJ1-4, with D tentatively TRBD1 (6 bases). The V and J ends lost 2 bases and 8 bases respectively, with 19 bases between them. Germline values: CDR1 SGDLS, CDR2 YYNGEE. The CDR3 totals 16 residues. The CDR3 DNA sequence: TGTGCCAGCAGCGTTTCCCCCCAGGGGCAAGGGGAAAAACTGTTTTTT. This codes for CASSVSPQGQGEKLFF.

This clonotype has a single count. The chain joins TRBV28 to TRBJ2-7; 9 positions agree with TRBD1. The CDR3 is made up of 15 amino acids. Germline V lookup: CDR1 MDHEN, CDR2 SYDVKM. Losses at the gene ends were 6 bases for V and 5 bases for J; bases not matched to a gene: 11. Here the CDR3 DNA reads TGTGCCAGCAGCTCATGGGGGACAGGGAATCACGAGCAGTACTTC. The encoded protein is CASSSWGTGNHEQYF.

The table lists this clonotype with many counts. The junction differs from germline at one of its ends, possibly a read error. V gene TRBV4-1 combines with J gene TRBJ1-4, with a weak D call TRBD1 (5 bases). CDR1 is MGHRA and CDR2 is YSYEKL in the germline V gene. The CDR3 loop spans 15 amino acids. CDR3 residues: CASSQEMSGRVERLF. The CDR3 DNA reads as TGCGCCAGCAGCCAAGAAATGTCGGGACGGGTAGAAAGGCTTTTT.

This clonotype was detected once. This chain connects TRBV5-4 to TRBJ2-5; 8 bases match TRBD1. Trimming cost V 2 bases and J 5 bases; bases outside gene matches: 8. The CDR3 spans 15 residues. Looked up from germline, CDR1 is SGHNT and CDR2 is YYREEE (reference sequence). CDR3 sequence: CASSFPQGAGETQYF. The CDR3 DNA reads as TGTGCCAGCAGCTTCCCTCAGGGGGCCGGGGAGACCCAGTACTTC. The whole variable domain, remainder taken from reference TRBV5-4 and TRBJ2-5, is ETGVTQSPTHLIKTRGQQVTLRCSSQSGHNTVSWYQQALGQGPQFIFQYYREEENGRGNFPPRFSGLQFPNYSSELNVNALELDDSALYLCASSFPQGAGETQYFGPGTRLLVL.

This chain links TRBV20-1 with TRBJ2-7; 10 bases are a match to TRBD2. Germline CDR1 DFQATT, CDR2 SNEGSKA (reference sequence). Trimming took 0 bases from V and 6 from J; bases not matched to a gene: 8. This CDR3 has 15 residues. This chain's CDR3 is CSARDTSGAVREQYF. The DNA for the CDR3 is TGCAGTGCTAGAGACACTAGCGGGGCTGTACGCGAGCAGTACTTC.

The J gene is TRBJ2-2, the V gene TRBV12-3 or TRBV12-4, with D maybe TRBD2 (6 bases). Trimming cost V 3 bases and J 0 bases, with 14 bases left between them. The CDR3 runs to 17 residues. In nucleotides, the CDR3 is TGTGCCAGCAGTTTTCCGAAAGCGGGTGCGAACACCGGGGAGCTGTTTTTT. This gives the protein CASSFPKAGANTGELFF.

This clonotype was detected a few times. Because the CDR3 is missing its conserved closing phenylalanine or tryptophan, this is likely a read error. The chain is built from TRBV28 and TRBJ1-2; D not certain. The CDR3 is 13 amino acids. Germline CDR1 MDHEN, CDR2 SYDVKM. The V gene lost 6 bases and the J gene lost 4 bases, with 12 bases spanning the gap. CDR3 in amino acids: CASRSDGPYGYTL. The CDR3 nucleotides are TGTGCCAGCAGGTCAGACGGGCCCTATGGCTACACCCTC.

This clonotype has at least ten counts. The V gene is TRBV12-3 or TRBV12-4, the J gene TRBJ2-5; D call uncertain. There are 12 residues in the CDR3. The V end was cut by 3 bases, the J end by 7 bases, with 9 bases between. This CDR3 reads CASSFTDVTQYF. The CDR3 region has the DNA TGTGCCAGCAGTTTTACAGACGTGACCCAGTACTTC.

The rearrangement uses TRBV28 and TRBJ2-3; tentative D call: TRBD1 (6 bases). Trimming shortened V by 6 bases and J by 12 bases, and 16 bases separated the two germline ends. The V gene's germline CDR1 is MDHEN and CDR2 SYDVKM. The CDR3 is made up of 12 amino acids. As DNA, the CDR3 is TGTGCCAGCAGCAACTACAGGGTTATTCAGTATTTT. Translation: CASSNYRVIQYF. Based on the CDR3 plus reference TRBV28 and TRBJ2-3, the full variable domain is DVKVTQSSRYLVKRTGEKVFLECVQDMDHENMFWYRQDPGLGLRLIYFSYDVKMKEKGDIPEGYSVSREKKERFSLILESASTNQTSMYLCASSNYRVIQYFGPGTRLTVL.

This clonotype came up many times. This chain links TRBV29-1 with TRBJ2-7; D possibly corresponds to TRBD2 (6 bases). CDR3 length: 13 residues. V dropped 1 base and J dropped 3 bases, with 10 bases sitting between them. Germline CDR1 reads SQVTM; CDR2 reads ANQGSEA. CDR3 in amino acids: CSVEVGTVYEQYF. CDR3 nucleotide sequence: TGCAGCGTTGAAGTCGGGACTGTCTACGAGCAGTACTTC.

This clonotype appeared a few times. The chain recombines TRBV6-2 or TRBV6-3 with TRBJ2-1, with TRBD1 matching 8 bases. Germline CDR1 MNHEY, CDR2 SVGEGT. This CDR3 has 16 amino acids. J was trimmed by 0 bases and V by 6 bases; bases with no gene match: 7. As DNA, the CDR3 is TGTGCCAGCAGGGACGACAGGGGAGGCTCCTACAATGAGCAGTTCTTC. It is translated as CASRDDRGGSYNEQFF.